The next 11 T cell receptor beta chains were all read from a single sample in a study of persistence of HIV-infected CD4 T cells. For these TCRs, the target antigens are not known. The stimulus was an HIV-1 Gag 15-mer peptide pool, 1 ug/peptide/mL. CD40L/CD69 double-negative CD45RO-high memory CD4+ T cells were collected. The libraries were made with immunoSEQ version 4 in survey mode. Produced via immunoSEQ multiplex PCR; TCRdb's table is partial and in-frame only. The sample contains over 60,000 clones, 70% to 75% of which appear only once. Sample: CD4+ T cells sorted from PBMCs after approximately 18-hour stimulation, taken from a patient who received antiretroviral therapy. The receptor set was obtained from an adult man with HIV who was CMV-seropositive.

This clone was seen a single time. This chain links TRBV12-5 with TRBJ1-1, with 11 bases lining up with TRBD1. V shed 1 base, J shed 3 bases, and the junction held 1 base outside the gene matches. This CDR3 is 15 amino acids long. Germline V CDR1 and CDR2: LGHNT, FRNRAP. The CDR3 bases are TGTGCTAGTGGTTTGGGGACAGGGGGCCACACTGAAGCTTTCTTT. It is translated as CASGLGTGGHTEAFF.

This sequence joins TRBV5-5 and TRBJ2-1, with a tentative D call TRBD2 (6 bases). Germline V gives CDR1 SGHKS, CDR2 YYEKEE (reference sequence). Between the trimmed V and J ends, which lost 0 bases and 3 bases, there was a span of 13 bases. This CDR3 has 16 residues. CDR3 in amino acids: CASSLVGGQVYNEQFF. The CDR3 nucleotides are TGTGCCAGCAGCTTGGTGGGGGGTCAGGTCTACAATGAGCAGTTCTTC. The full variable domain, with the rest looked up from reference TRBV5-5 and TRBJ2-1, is DAGVTQSPTHLIKTRGQQVTLRCSPISGHKSVSWYQQVLGQGPQFIFQYYEKEERGRGNFPDRFSARQFPNYSSELNVNALLLGDSALYLCASSLVGGQVYNEQFFGPGTRLTVL.

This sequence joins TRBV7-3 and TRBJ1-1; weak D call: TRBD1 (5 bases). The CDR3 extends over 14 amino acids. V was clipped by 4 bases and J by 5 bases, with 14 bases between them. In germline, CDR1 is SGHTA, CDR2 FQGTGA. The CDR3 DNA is TGTGCCAGCAGCTCCAACACCTGGGGGACTGAAGCTTTCTTT. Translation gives CASSSNTWGTEAFF.

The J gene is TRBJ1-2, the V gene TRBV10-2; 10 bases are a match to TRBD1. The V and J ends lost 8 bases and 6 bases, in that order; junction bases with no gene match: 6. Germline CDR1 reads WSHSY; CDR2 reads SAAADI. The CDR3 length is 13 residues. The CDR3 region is CASRTGQGNGYTF. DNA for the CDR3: TGCGCCAGCCGCACGGGACAGGGGAATGGCTACACCTTC.

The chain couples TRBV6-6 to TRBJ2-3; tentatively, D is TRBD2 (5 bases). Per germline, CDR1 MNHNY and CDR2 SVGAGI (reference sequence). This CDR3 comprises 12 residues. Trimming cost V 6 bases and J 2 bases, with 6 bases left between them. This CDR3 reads CASRRDTDTQYF. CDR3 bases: TGTGCCAGCAGACGGGACACAGATACGCAGTATTTT.

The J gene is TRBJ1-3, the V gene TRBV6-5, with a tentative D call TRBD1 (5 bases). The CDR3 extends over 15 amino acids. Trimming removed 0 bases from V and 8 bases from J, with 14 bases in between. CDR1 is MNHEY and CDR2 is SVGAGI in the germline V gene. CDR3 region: CASSYSGQRGDTIYF. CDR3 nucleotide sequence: TGTGCCAGCAGTTACTCGGGTCAAAGGGGAGACACCATATATTTT.

The CDR3 region has the DNA TGTGCCAGCAGTATATGGAGCGGGGGGTTCAACGAGCAGTACTTC. Encoded protein: CASSIWSGGFNEQYF. V and J are TRBV5-6 and TRBJ2-7; TRBD2 aligns across 9 bases. Trimming took 5 bases from V and 5 from J; bases not matched to a gene: 11. The CDR3 sequence is 15 residues long. Germline V gene lookup returns CDR1 SGHDT and CDR2 YYEEEE.

The CDR3 loop reads CASSEAPAGGGNQPQHF. CDR3 in DNA: TGTGCCAGCAGTGAAGCGCCGGCAGGGGGAGGCAATCAGCCCCAGCATTTT. The chain employs TRBV6-1 and TRBJ1-5; 7 bases fit TRBD1. The junction had 7 bases not matched to a gene; V was cut back by 0 bases and J by 2 bases. Germline CDR1 and CDR2: MNHNS and SASEGT. This CDR3 is built from 17 residues.

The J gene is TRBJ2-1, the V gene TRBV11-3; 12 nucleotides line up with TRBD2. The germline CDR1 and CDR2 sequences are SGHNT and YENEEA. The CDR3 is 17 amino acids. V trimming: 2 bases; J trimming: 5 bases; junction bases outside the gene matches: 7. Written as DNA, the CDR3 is TGTGCCAGCAGCTTAAGGTCTAGCGGGGGGGTGGACAATGAGCAGTTCTTC. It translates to CASSLRSSGGVDNEQFF.

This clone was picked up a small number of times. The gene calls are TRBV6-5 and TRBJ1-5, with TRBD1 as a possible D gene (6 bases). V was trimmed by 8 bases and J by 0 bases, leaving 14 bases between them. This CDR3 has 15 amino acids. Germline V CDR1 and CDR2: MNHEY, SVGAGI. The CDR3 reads CASYQGGASNQPQHF. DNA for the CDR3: TGTGCCAGCTACCAAGGGGGGGCTAGCAATCAGCCCCAGCATTTT.

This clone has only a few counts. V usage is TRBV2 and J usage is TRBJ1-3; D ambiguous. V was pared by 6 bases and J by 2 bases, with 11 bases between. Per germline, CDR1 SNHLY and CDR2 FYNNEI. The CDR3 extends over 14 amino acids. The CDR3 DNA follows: TGTGCCAGCAGCCTCATGGGAACTGGAAACACCATATATTTT. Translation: CASSLMGTGNTIYF.